What follows describes a single TCR beta chain. In the authors' workflow: Reference gene primer amplification gave estimated nucleated cell counts. Measured with immunoSEQ multiplex PCR; TCRdb has only the in-frame clones, and not every one. V, J and clone size derive from that table, while D and trimming were established from the DNA sequence. The table records 55,000 to 80,000 clones, less than 85% of them present only once. CDR3 length: 12 amino acids. V dropped 3 bases and J dropped 7 bases, with 7 bases sitting between them. These data are taken from a study of blood T cell repertoires in COVID-19. Study details: Italy, Spain and the United States were the sources of the convalescent and acute COVID-19 samples. From T cells, B-cell-depleted T cells, or PBMCs came the material, which was cDNA or gDNA.

Input material: peripheral blood. The chain has TRBV12-3 or TRBV12-4 and TRBJ1-5; D not resolved. The receptor was derived from a man older than 75 with active COVID-19. The CDR3 is CASSLEEQPQHF. The CDR3 DNA is TGTGCCAGCAGTTTGGAGGAACAGCCCCAGCATTTT.